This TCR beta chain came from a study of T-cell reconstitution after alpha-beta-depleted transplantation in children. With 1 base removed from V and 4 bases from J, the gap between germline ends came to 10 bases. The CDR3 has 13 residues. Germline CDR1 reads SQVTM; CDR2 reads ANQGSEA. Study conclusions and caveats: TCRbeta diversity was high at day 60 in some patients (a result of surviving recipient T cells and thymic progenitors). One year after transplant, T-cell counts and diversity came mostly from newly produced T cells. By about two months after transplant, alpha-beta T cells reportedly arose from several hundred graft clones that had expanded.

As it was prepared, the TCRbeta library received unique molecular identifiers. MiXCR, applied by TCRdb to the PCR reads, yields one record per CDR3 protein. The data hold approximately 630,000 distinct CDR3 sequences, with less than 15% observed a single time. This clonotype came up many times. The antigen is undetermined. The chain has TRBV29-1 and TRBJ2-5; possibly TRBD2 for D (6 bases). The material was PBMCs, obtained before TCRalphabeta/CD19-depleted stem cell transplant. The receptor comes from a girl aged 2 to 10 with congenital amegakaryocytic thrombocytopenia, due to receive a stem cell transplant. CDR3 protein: CSVEGFGGETQYF. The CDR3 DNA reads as TGCAGCGTTGAAGGTTTCGGGGGAGAGACCCAGTACTTC.